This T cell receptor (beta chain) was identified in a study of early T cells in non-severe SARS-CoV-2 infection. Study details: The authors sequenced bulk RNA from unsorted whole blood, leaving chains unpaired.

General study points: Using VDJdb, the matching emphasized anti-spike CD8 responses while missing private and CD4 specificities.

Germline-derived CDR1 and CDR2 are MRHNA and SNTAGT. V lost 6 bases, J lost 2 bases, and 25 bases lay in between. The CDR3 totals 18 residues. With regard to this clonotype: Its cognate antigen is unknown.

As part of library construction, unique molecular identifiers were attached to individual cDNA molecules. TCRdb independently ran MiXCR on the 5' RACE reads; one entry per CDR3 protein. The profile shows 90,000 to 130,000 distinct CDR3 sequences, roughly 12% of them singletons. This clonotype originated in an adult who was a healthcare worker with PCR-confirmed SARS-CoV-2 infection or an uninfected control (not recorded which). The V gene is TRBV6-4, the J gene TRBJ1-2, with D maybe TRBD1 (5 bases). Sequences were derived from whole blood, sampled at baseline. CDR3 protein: CASRTRDPKRALNYGYTF. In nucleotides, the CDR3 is TGTGCCAGCAGGACAAGGGACCCAAAGAGGGCATTAAACTATGGCTACACCTTC.